This T cell receptor (beta chain) was sequenced for a study of shared clonotypes between healthy human individuals. CDR3 length equals 15 residues. V lost 6 bases to trimming and J lost 3 bases, with 16 bases between them. In germline, CDR1 is ENHRY, CDR2 SYGVKD. Profiling relied on immunoSEQ multiplex PCR, and the TCRdb table lists in-frame clones only, not all of them. This sample has a few million clones; around nine tenths occur once, and the top ten carry around 0.14%. The chain couples TRBV10-3 to TRBJ2-3; D may be TRBD1 (7 bases). Source material: naive CD4+ T cells sorted from blood. Subset described: CD45RA+ positively selected. The source of this sequence is a man younger than 30 in good health. CDR3 loop: CAISYQGGRTDTQYF. Here the CDR3 DNA reads TGTGCCATCAGCTACCAGGGGGGAAGAACAGATACGCAGTATTTT.